This is a list of T cell receptor beta chains from one sample in a study of shared clonotypes between healthy human individuals. Repertoires were generated with immunoSEQ multiplex PCR, while TCRdb's copy carries only in-frame clones and drops some. Of about 380,000 clones detected, 96% appear once; the ten largest clones hold 0.32%. Sequenced input: memory CD8+ T cells sorted from blood. These receptor sequences come from a man aged 25-45 years in good health. CDR3s include the opening cysteine and the closing phenylalanine or tryptophan. D genes are given only for firm matches. The listing skips clone size in some rows; elsewhere it reads once, few, many or a size class.

NA	NA	TRBV27	TRBJ1-5	TGTGCCAGCAGTTTAAGGTTTCAGCCCCAGCATTTT	CASSLRFQPQHF
NA	TRBD1	TRBV28	TRBJ1-2	TGTGCCAGCAGTTTAGAGACAGGGGGCCGCGGCTACACCTTC	CASSLETGGRGYTF
NA	TRBD1	TRBV10-3	TRBJ1-5	TGTGCCATCGGGACAGGATATAGCAATCAGCCCCAGCATTTT	CAIGTGYSNQPQHF
NA	NA	TRBV7-9	TRBJ2-1	TGTGCCAGCAGCTCAAATAGGAATGAGCAGTTCTTC	CASSSNRNEQFF
once	NA	TRBV9	TRBJ2-3	TGTGCCAGCAGCCCAGCTCCCAGACTAATTAGCACAGATACGCAGTATTTT	CASSPAPRLISTDTQYF
NA	NA	TRBV19	TRBJ2-5	TGTGCCACACATCATGGGGAGACCCAGTACTTC	CATHHGETQYF
NA	TRBD2	TRBV28	TRBJ2-7	TGTGCCAGCAGTTGGCTAGCGGGAGGCCGCTTTTACGAGCAGTACTTC	CASSWLAGGRFYEQYF
NA	TRBD1	TRBV5-8	TRBJ2-2	TGTGCCAGCAGACCCGACAGGGCCACCGGGGAGCTGTTTTTT	CASRPDRATGELFF
NA	NA	TRBV9	TRBJ1-1	TGTGCCAGCAGCGTAGGGACGGACACTGAAGCTTTCTTT	CASSVGTDTEAFF
NA	NA	TRBV7-2	TRBJ1-1	TGTGCCAGCAGCTTAGCCCACCCACGGGAACTAATGAACACTGAAGCTTTCTTT	CASSLAHPRELMNTEAFF
NA	NA	TRBV28	TRBJ1-5	TGTGCCAGCACCGGCCCTCTTTTGGTTGGGGTCAATCAGCCCCAGCATTTT	CASTGPLLVGVNQPQHF
NA	TRBD2	TRBV29-1	TRBJ2-1	TGCAGCGGACTAGCGGAGCTTCTGTTCTTC	CSGLAELLFF
NA	NA	TRBV11-3	TRBJ1-5	TGTGCCAGCAGCTTAGGGAGGAATCAGCCCCAGCATTTT	CASSLGRNQPQHF
NA	TRBD2	TRBV7-6	TRBJ2-3	TGTGCCAGCAGCTTAGGGCTAGCGGGACCTACAGATACGCAGTATTTT	CASSLGLAGPTDTQYF
NA	NA	TRBV5-1	TRBJ2-3	TGCGCCAGCAGGGCTAGCTCCTCGGTCGATACGCAGTATTTT	CASRASSSVDTQYF
NA	NA	TRBV28	TRBJ1-5	TGTGCCAGCACTCACCCCTATCAGCCCCAGCATTTT	CASTHPYQPQHF
NA	NA	TRBV11-1	TRBJ2-1	TGTGCCAGCAGCTTAGGGGGGGGAGGGGGCAATGAGCAGTTCTTC	CASSLGGGGGNEQFF
NA	NA	TRBV7-9	TRBJ1-5	TGTGCCAGCACCCTCGGGTCCCAGCCCCAGCATTTT	CASTLGSQPQHF
NA	TRBD1	TRBV28	TRBJ2-1	TGTGCCAGCAGGGCCGGGACAGTGAGCTACAATGAGCAGTTCTTC	CASRAGTVSYNEQFF
NA	NA	TRBV5-1	TRBJ2-1	TGCGCCAGCAGCTGGGACTTCTCCTACAATGAGCAGTTCTTC	CASSWDFSYNEQFF
NA	NA	TRBV5-6	TRBJ2-7	TGTGCCAGCAGAACCGGGACAACTCCCTACGAGCAGTACTTC	CASRTGTTPYEQYF
NA	NA	TRBV6-5	TRBJ2-7	TGTGCCAGCAGTTACGACCGACGGTCCCACGAGCAGTACTTC	CASSYDRRSHEQYF
NA	NA	TRBV28	TRBJ2-7	TGTGCCAGCCTTACCGGGACTGGGTACTACGAGCAGTACTTC	CASLTGTGYYEQYF
once	NA	TRBV6-5	TRBJ2-7	TGTGCCAGCAGTTACGGGGCCGTTTACGAGCAGTACTTC	CASSYGAVYEQYF
NA	NA	TRBV28	TRBJ2-2	TGTGCCAGCAGTTTATTTGCGAGCGTTGGCACCGGGGAGCTGTTTTTT	CASSLFASVGTGELFF
NA	NA	TRBV6-1	TRBJ1-1	TGTGCCAGCAGATACCCGGGACCTGAAGCTTTCTTT	CASRYPGPEAFF
once	NA	TRBV4-1	TRBJ2-6	TGCGCCAGCAGCCAAGGCGTTGGCTCTGGGGCCAACGTCCTGACTTTC	CASSQGVGSGANVLTF
NA	NA	TRBV28	TRBJ1-2	TGTGCCAGCGGAGAGGGGGGCGACATCTATGGCTACACCTTC	CASGEGGDIYGYTF
NA	NA	TRBV30	TRBJ2-5	TGTGCCTGGAGTGTACTAAAAAAAGAGACCCAGTACTTC	CAWSVLKKETQYF
NA	NA	TRBV28	TRBJ1-2	TGTGCCAGCAGTTTTTTACGGGGCGGGGGCTACACCTTC	CASSFLRGGGYTF
NA	TRBD2	TRBV19	TRBJ2-1	TGTGCCAGTAGTACGGGGACTAGCGGGGGCAATGAGCAGTTCTTC	CASSTGTSGGNEQFF
NA	NA	TRBV29-1	TRBJ1-1	TGCAGCGTTCGGACCAACACTGAAGCTTTCTTT	CSVRTNTEAFF
NA	NA	TRBV27	TRBJ2-1	TGTGCCAGCAGTTTCCAGCTAGAGACCTACAATGAGCAGTTCTTC	CASSFQLETYNEQFF
NA	TRBD2	TRBV18	TRBJ2-1	TGTGCCAGCTCACCTCACGGACTAGCGGGAGGGAATGAGCAGTTCTTC	CASSPHGLAGGNEQFF
NA	TRBD1	TRBV6-5	TRBJ2-4	TGTGCCAGCAGTTACAGGGGGCTAGCCAAAAACATTCAGTACTTC	CASSYRGLAKNIQYF
NA	NA	TRBV5-1	TRBJ2-1	TGCGCCAGCAGCGCCAGGGGAGAATACTACAATGAGCAGTTCTTC	CASSARGEYYNEQFF
NA	NA	TRBV29-1	TRBJ2-3	TGCAGCGCGGGTCCATCACTTACAGATACGCAGTATTTT	CSAGPSLTDTQYF
NA	NA	TRBV5-1	TRBJ2-5	TGCGCCAGCAGCTTGCGGGTCCAGGAGACCCAGTACTTC	CASSLRVQETQYF
NA	TRBD2	TRBV10-2	TRBJ2-1	TGCGCCAGCAGTCAACAACCCATTCTAGCGGGAGCATACAATGAGCAGTTCTTC	CASSQQPILAGAYNEQFF
NA	NA	TRBV28	TRBJ1-2	TGTGCCAGCAGTTTATTCAGCTGGGTCAGGCACTATGGCTACACCTTC	CASSLFSWVRHYGYTF
NA	NA	TRBV5-1	TRBJ1-2	TGCGCCAGCAGCTTGGAAGGGAGCCCAGGGGATGGCTACACCTTC	CASSLEGSPGDGYTF
NA	NA	TRBV19	TRBJ1-5	TGTGCCAGGAAGCGGCGGCACAATCAGCCCCAGCATTTT	CARKRRHNQPQHF
NA	NA	TRBV30	TRBJ1-3	TGTGCCTGGAGTCAATCTGGAAACACCATATATTTT	CAWSQSGNTIYF
NA	NA	TRBV6-5	TRBJ1-6	TGTGCCAGCAAAAGGGGGGATTGGAATTCACCCCTCCACTTT	CASKRGDWNSPLHF
NA	TRBD1	TRBV5-6	TRBJ1-2	TGTGCCAGCAGCACAGGGGGGCGCTATGGCTACACCTTC	CASSTGGRYGYTF
NA	TRBD2	TRBV28	TRBJ2-1	TGTGCCAGCAGTTTAGCGGGAGGGACCTACAATGAGCAGTTCTTC	CASSLAGGTYNEQFF
NA	NA	TRBV4-1	TRBJ2-6	TGCGCCAGCAGCCAAGATGGAGGGCTGGGGGCCAACGTCCTGACTTTC	CASSQDGGLGANVLTF
once	NA	TRBV5-4	TRBJ1-2	TGTGCCAGCAGCTTGGTGGGGAACTATGGCTACACCTTC	CASSLVGNYGYTF
NA	TRBD2	TRBV7-2	TRBJ2-3	TGTGCCAGCAGCCCCCTACTAGCGGGAGGAACAGATACGCAGTATTTT	CASSPLLAGGTDTQYF
NA	TRBD2	TRBV25-1	TRBJ2-1	TGTGCCAGCAGTGGTAGGACTAGCGGGGGCTCCTACAATGAGCAGTTCTTC	CASSGRTSGGSYNEQFF
NA	TRBD2	TRBV5-1	TRBJ2-5	TGCGCCAGCAGCTTGGGGGGACTAGCGGGACAGTACCAAGAGACCCAGTACTTC	CASSLGGLAGQYQETQYF
NA	NA	TRBV7-9	TRBJ2-7	TGTGCCAGCAGCTTAGAAGGCTGGACTTACGAGCAGTACTTC	CASSLEGWTYEQYF